This T cell receptor (beta chain) was identified during a study of early T cells in non-severe SARS-CoV-2 infection. Individual cDNA molecules were tagged with unique molecular identifiers, the study reported. TCRdb re-derived calls from the 5' RACE reads in MiXCR, one entry per CDR3 protein. Of roughly 28,000 distinct CDR3 sequences listed, 4% to 5.5% were seen once; the top ten hold over 2.5%. Ten or more counts support this clonotype. Trimming shortened V by 3 bases and J by 1 base, and 8 bases separated the two germline ends. This CDR3 spans 14 amino acids. CDR1 is SEHNR and CDR2 is FQNEAQ in the germline V gene (reference sequence).

The sample comprised whole blood. The chain combines TRBV7-9 with TRBJ2-3; D gene uncertain. The TCR sequence derives from an adult who was a healthcare worker with PCR-confirmed SARS-CoV-2 infection or an uninfected control (not recorded which). The DNA of the CDR3 is TGTGCCAGCAGCTTCGAAAGGGGCACAGATACGCAGTATTTT. Residues: CASSFERGTDTQYF.